What follows are 18 T cell receptor beta chains derived from one specimen sequenced in a study of immune reconstitution after stem cell transplant in scleroderma. Each CDR3 protein gets one entry after TCRdb re-called the RT-PCR reads with MiXCR. The sample contains about 3,600 distinct CDR3 sequences, about 6.6% of which appear only once. Sample collection occurred before or after autologous hematopoietic stem cell transplantation (not recorded which). The receptors originated from a female donor with systemic sclerosis.

The chain is built from TRBV20-1 and TRBJ2-1; maybe TRBD2 (6 bases). Germline V gene lookup returns CDR1 DFQATT and CDR2 SNEGSKA (reference sequence). The CDR3 is 15 amino acids. Trimming left V 6 bases short and J 5 bases short, with 20 bases between. The CDR3 nucleotides are TGCAGTGCCGGGGGACGCTTGGGGGTGAACAATGAGCAGTTCTTC. Translation: CSAGGRLGVNNEQFF.

This clonotype is termed medium-sized (0.01 to 0.1%). The rearrangement uses TRBV5-1 and TRBJ1-1; D perhaps matches TRBD1 (5 bases). The CDR3 has 15 residues. Trimming removed 4 bases from V and 2 bases from J, with 15 bases in between. Germline V CDR1 and CDR2: SGHRS, YFSETQ. CDR3 in amino acids: CASSLTAYENTEAFF. The CDR3 DNA is TGCGCCAGCAGCCTGACAGCGTATGAAAACACTGAAGCTTTCTTT.

This clonotype is classed as medium-sized (0.01 to 0.1%). The chain couples TRBV20-1 to TRBJ2-7; D gene ambiguous. The length of the CDR3 is 14 residues. Deletions cut 6 bases from V and 2 bases from J, with 17 bases between. Germline V gene data show CDR1 as DFQATT and CDR2 as SNEGSKA (reference sequence). The chain's CDR3 is CSALSDPKAYEQYF. The DNA for the CDR3 is TGCAGTGCACTTTCGGACCCGAAAGCCTACGAGCAGTACTTC.

This clonotype is medium-sized by share. The rearrangement joins TRBV18 to TRBJ1-2; possibly TRBD1 for D (6 bases). V lost 8 bases to trimming and J lost 5 bases, with 18 bases between them. Germline V lookup: CDR1 KGHSH, CDR2 LQKENI. The CDR3 runs 14 residues. CDR3 bases: TGTGCCAGCCGGACCAAGAGACAGGAATATGGCTACACCTTC. This codes for CASRTKRQEYGYTF.

Sample share makes this clonotype medium-sized (0.01 to 0.1%). The J gene is TRBJ1-2, the V gene TRBV6-5; 7 positions agree with TRBD1. The germline V gene encodes CDR1 MNHEY and CDR2 SVGAGI. V shed 6 bases and J 4 bases; nucleotides not matched to a gene: 5. The CDR3 has 13 residues. As DNA, the CDR3 is TGTGCCAGCAGGGACCGGGACAGCTATGGCTACACCTTC. Translation gives CASRDRDSYGYTF.

The chain links TRBV7-9 to TRBJ1-4; a weak D match, TRBD1 (6 bases). Germline CDR1 reads SEHNR; CDR2 reads FQNEAQ (reference sequence). The V gene lost 5 bases and the J gene lost 8 bases, with 18 bases spanning the gap. The CDR3 has 15 amino acids. The CDR3 region is CASSPRTAPGEKLFF. CDR3 DNA sequence: TGTGCCAGCAGCCCCCGGACAGCACCGGGGGAAAAACTGTTTTTT.

By sample fraction, this clonotype is medium-sized (0.01 to 0.1%). The rearrangement joins TRBV27 to TRBJ2-7; the match to TRBD1 covers 8 bases. CDR1 and CDR2 (germline): MNHEY, SMNVEV (reference sequence). V shed 3 bases and J 2 bases; nucleotides not matched to a gene: 0. This CDR3 spans 13 amino acids. As DNA, the CDR3 is TGTGCCAGCAGTTTCAGGGGGCCCTACGAGCAGTACTTC. Translated: CASSFRGPYEQYF.

A few counts support this clonotype. The chain couples TRBV20-1 to TRBJ1-1; D call uncertain. The CDR3 runs to 14 residues. Germline V lookup: CDR1 DFQATT, CDR2 SNEGSKA (reference sequence). Trimming removed 0 bases at V and 0 bases at J, with 8 bases between. CDR3 sequence: CSAREPGLNTEAFF. Written as DNA, the CDR3 is TGCAGTGCTAGAGAACCAGGCCTGAACACTGAAGCTTTCTTT.

This clonotype has a handful of counts. The chain combines TRBV7-6 with TRBJ2-7; 14 nucleotides line up with TRBD2. Losses at the gene ends were 0 bases for V and 2 bases for J; bases not matched to a gene: 9. Looked up from germline, CDR1 is SGHVS and CDR2 is FNYEAQ. The CDR3 totals 19 residues. CDR3 sequence: CASSLAGGTSGRWAYEQYF. The DNA for the CDR3 is TGTGCCAGCAGCTTAGCGGGTGGGACTAGCGGGAGATGGGCCTACGAGCAGTACTTC.

Relative to its sample, this clonotype is medium-sized. The rearrangement joins TRBV10-2 to TRBJ2-5; TRBD2 agrees at 9 bases. The V and J ends lost 7 bases and 1 base, in that order; junction bases with no gene match: 4. The CDR3 consists of 14 residues. From germline, CDR1 is WSHSY and CDR2 SAAADI. As DNA, the CDR3 is TGCGCCAGCAACCAGGGACTAGCCCAAGAGACCCAGTACTTC. This codes for CASNQGLAQETQYF.

By share, this clonotype ranks as large. The V call is TRBV20-1, the J call TRBJ1-1; D perhaps matches TRBD1 (5 bases). V gave up 2 bases and J gave up 1 base, with 11 bases separating them. The length of the CDR3 is 14 residues. Germline lookup yields CDR1 DFQATT and CDR2 SNEGSKA (reference sequence). CDR3 DNA: TGCAGTGCTAGACAGGGAGCACGGAACACTGAAGCTTTCTTT. It specifies CSARQGARNTEAFF.

This clonotype is deemed medium-sized. The chain links TRBV5-1 to TRBJ1-2; D gene ambiguous. The germline V gene encodes CDR1 SGHRS and CDR2 YFSETQ. V was shortened by 4 bases and J by 6 bases, with 13 bases between the two germline ends. This CDR3 spans 13 amino acids. The CDR3 sequence: CASSLSGGNGYTF. The CDR3 DNA is TGCGCCAGCAGCCTTAGTGGAGGGAATGGCTACACCTTC.

This clonotype is medium-sized (0.01 to 0.1%) in the sample. This CDR3 reads CASSPPITGGENYNEQFF. The CDR3 DNA reads TGTGCCAGCTCACCACCGATCACAGGGGGCGAGAACTACAATGAGCAGTTCTTC. The gene calls are TRBV18 and TRBJ2-1; 9 bases line up with TRBD1. Trimming removed 0 bases from V and 3 bases from J; junction bases left unmatched: 9. CDR3 length equals 18 residues. Per germline, CDR1 KGHSH and CDR2 LQKENI.

This clonotype is classed as medium-sized. This rearrangement joins TRBV5-1 to TRBJ1-5; the match to TRBD1 covers 9 bases. The CDR3 consists of 14 residues. From germline, CDR1 is SGHRS and CDR2 YFSETQ. The junction had 6 bases not matched to a gene; V was cut back by 4 bases and J by 7 bases. The CDR3: CASSTGQGGQPQHF. CDR3 in DNA: TGCGCCAGCAGCACGGGACAGGGTGGGCAGCCCCAGCATTTT.

This clonotype is deemed medium-sized. The rearrangement links TRBV16 to TRBJ1-4; D is unclear. V was clipped by 0 bases and J by 0 bases, with 8 bases between them. The CDR3 runs 16 residues. Germline CDR1 KGHSY, CDR2 FQNENV. CDR3 region: CASSQSSGATNEKLFF. CDR3 sequence (DNA): TGTGCCAGCAGCCAATCCTCAGGAGCAACTAATGAAAAACTGTTTTTT.

This clonotype is labeled medium-sized. The chain links TRBV6-1 to TRBJ2-7; 12 bases agree with TRBD2. This CDR3 is built from 16 residues. With V trimmed by 5 bases and J by 9 bases, 14 bases remained unmatched. Germline lookup yields CDR1 MNHNS and CDR2 SASEGT. The CDR3 spells CASSHGLAGSGGGQYF. The CDR3 region has the DNA TGTGCCAGCAGTCACGGACTAGCGGGGTCTGGTGGTGGGCAGTACTTC.

This clonotype has more than one count but fewer than ten. V is TRBV5-1 and J is TRBJ2-7; 8 bases line up with TRBD2. Germline V gives CDR1 SGHRS, CDR2 YFSETQ. The CDR3 runs 14 residues. Losses at the gene ends were 1 base for V and 5 bases for J; bases not matched to a gene: 5. The DNA for the CDR3 is TGCGCCAGCAGCTTGAGGGGACTAGAGGACGAGCAGTACTTC. Translation gives CASSLRGLEDEQYF.

This clonotype was seen a handful of times. This chain connects TRBV18 to TRBJ1-5; D gene ambiguous. This CDR3 comprises 14 residues. Germline CDR1 and CDR2: KGHSH and LQKENI. With 1 base removed from V and 3 bases from J, the gap between germline ends came to 7 bases. The DNA for the CDR3 is TGTGCCAGCTCACCACTTCCCACCAATCAGCCCCAGCATTTT. Amino acids: CASSPLPTNQPQHF.